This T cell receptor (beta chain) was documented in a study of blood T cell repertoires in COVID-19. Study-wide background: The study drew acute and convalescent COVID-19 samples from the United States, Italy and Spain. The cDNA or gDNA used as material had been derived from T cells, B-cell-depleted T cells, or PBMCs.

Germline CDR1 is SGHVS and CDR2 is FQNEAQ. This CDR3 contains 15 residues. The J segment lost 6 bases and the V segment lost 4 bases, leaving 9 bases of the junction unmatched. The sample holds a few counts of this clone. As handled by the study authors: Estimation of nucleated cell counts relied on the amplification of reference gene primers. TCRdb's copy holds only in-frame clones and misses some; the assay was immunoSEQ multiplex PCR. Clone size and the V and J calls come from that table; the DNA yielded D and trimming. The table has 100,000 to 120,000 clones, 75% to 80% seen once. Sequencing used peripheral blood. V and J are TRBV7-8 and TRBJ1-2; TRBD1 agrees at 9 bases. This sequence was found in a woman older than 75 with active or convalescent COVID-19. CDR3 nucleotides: TGTGCCAGCAGCTCCAAAAGGACAGGGGTTGATGGCTACACCTTC. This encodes CASSSKRTGVDGYTF.